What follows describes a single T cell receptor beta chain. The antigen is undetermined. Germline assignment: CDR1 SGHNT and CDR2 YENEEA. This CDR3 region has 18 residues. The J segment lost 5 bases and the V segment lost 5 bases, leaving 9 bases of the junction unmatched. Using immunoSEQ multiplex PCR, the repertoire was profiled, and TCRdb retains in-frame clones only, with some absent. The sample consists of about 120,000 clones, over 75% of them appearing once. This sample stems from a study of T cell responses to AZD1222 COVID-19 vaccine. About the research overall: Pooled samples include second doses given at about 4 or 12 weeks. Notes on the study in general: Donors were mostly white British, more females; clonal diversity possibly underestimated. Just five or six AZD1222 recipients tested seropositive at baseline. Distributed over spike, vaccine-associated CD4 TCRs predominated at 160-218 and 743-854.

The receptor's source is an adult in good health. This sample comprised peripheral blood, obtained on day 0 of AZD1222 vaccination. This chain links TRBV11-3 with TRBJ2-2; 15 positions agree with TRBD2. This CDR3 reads CASSPGLAGGPDTGELFF. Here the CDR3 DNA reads TGTGCCAGCAGCCCCGGACTAGCGGGAGGGCCGGATACCGGGGAGCTGTTTTTT.